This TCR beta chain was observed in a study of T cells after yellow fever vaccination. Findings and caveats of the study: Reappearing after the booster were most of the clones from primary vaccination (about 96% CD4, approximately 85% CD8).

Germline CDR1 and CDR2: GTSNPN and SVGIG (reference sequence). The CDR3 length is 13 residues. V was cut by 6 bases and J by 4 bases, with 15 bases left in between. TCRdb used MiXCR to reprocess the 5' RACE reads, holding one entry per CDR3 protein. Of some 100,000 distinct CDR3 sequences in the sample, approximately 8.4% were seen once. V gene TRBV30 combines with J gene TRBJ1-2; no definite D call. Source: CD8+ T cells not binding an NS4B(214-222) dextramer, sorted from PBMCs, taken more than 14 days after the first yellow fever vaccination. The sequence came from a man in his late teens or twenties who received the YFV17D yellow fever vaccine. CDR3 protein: CACGHPGRYGYTF. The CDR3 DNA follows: TGTGCCTGCGGCCACCCCGGGCGCTATGGCTACACCTTC.